This T cell receptor beta chain was captured by sequencing in a study of control samples from healthy donors and cancer patients. CDR1 and CDR2 (germline): MNHEY, SVGAGI. There are 14 residues in the CDR3. V was pared by 7 bases and J by 4 bases, with 17 bases between. Sequencing used immunoSEQ multiplex PCR; TCRdb keeps in-frame clones, though not all of them. The sample has 100,000 to 150,000 clones; almost 95% are singletons. This TCR was sampled from a man at least 80 years old with head and neck cancer. The chain joins TRBV6-5 to TRBJ2-7; no clear D. Sequencing input: PBMCs. CDR3 amino acids: CASTLGPTGYEQYF. CDR3 nucleotide sequence: TGTGCCAGCACCCTGGGCCCGACGGGTTACGAGCAGTACTTC.